What follows are 19 T cell receptor beta chains derived from one specimen sequenced in a study of T cell changes during pregnancy in multiple sclerosis. Libraries were prepared by immunoSEQ multiplex PCR; TCRdb keeps only in-frame clonotypes and omits some of them. The profile shows some 20,000 clones, more than 75% of them singletons. This specimen was CD4+ T cells from peripheral blood mononuclear cells, taken in the first trimester of pregnancy. The receptors shown here come from a female donor in good health, enrolled as a control in a pregnancy study.

Here the CDR3 reads CASRPGTANTGELFF. The CDR3 coding sequence is TGTGCCAGCAGACCCGGGACAGCGAACACCGGGGAGCTGTTTTTT. The chain couples TRBV6-5 to TRBJ2-2, with 7 positions matching TRBD1. The ends lost 6 bases at V and 0 bases at J; junction bases unmatched: 4. CDR1 MNHEY and CDR2 SVGAGI come from the germline V gene. The CDR3 is 15 amino acids.

The chain uses TRBV4-3 and TRBJ1-4, with a tentative D call TRBD1 (5 bases). The CDR3 contains 16 residues. Germline V gene lookup returns CDR1 LGHNA and CDR2 YSLEER. Trimming took off 1 base at V and 8 bases at J, with 17 bases between the two ends. The chain's CDR3 is CASSQAPTGLREKLFF. The CDR3 nucleotides read TGCGCCAGCAGCCAAGCCCCCACAGGTCTTCGGGAAAAACTGTTTTTT.

The gene calls are TRBV29-1 and TRBJ1-1; 7 bases fit TRBD1. V was clipped by 4 bases and J by 2 bases; unmatched bases: 4. The CDR3 consists of 13 residues. The germline V gene has CDR1 SQVTM and CDR2 ANQGSEA. The CDR3 DNA reads as TGCAGCGTTGGACAGGGTATTAACACTGAAGCTTTCTTT. It yields the protein CSVGQGINTEAFF.

The V gene is TRBV19, the J gene TRBJ1-5, with TRBD1 as a possible D gene (6 bases). The length of the CDR3 is 14 residues. Germline-derived CDR1 and CDR2 are LNHDA and SQIVND (reference sequence). Between the trimmed V and J ends, which lost 7 bases and 1 base, there was a span of 11 bases. The CDR3 region has the DNA TGTGCCAGTAAAGGGGGGGACAGCAATCAGCCCCAGCATTTT. Translating it yields CASKGGDSNQPQHF.

The chain has TRBV7-9 and TRBJ2-7; D ambiguous. Germline V CDR1 and CDR2: SEHNR, FQNEAQ (reference sequence). The length of the CDR3 is 15 residues. V lost 5 bases and J lost 0, with 14 bases in between. Written as DNA, the CDR3 is TGTGCCAGCAGCCCCGATTGGCGGAGCTCCTACGAGCAGTACTTC. This translates into CASSPDWRSSYEQYF.

The chain is built from TRBV5-6 and TRBJ2-7; maybe TRBD2 (6 bases). The CDR3 consists of 15 residues. V lost 3 bases, J lost 1 base, and 14 bases lay in between. The germline V gene has CDR1 SGHDT and CDR2 YYEEEE. The chain's CDR3 is CASSSNFGGSYEQYF. In DNA, the CDR3 is TGTGCCAGCAGCTCCAACTTCGGGGGATCCTACGAGCAGTACTTC.

The rearrangement links TRBV9 to TRBJ2-3; D uncertain. From germline, CDR1 is SGDLS and CDR2 YYNGEE. The CDR3 extends over 14 amino acids. Trimming removed 0 bases from V and 3 bases from J, with 8 bases in between. The CDR3 protein is CASSVGGPTDTQYF. Here the CDR3 DNA reads TGTGCCAGCAGCGTAGGTGGGCCTACAGATACGCAGTATTTT.

The genes are TRBV7-9 and TRBJ2-1; TRBD2 matches at 10 bases. The junction had 19 bases not matched to a gene; V was cut back by 5 bases and J by 6 bases. The CDR3 covers 19 residues. The germline CDR1 and CDR2 sequences are SEHNR and FQNEAQ (reference sequence). This CDR3 is CASSPHPRLAGRGVNEQFF. CDR3 nucleotides: TGTGCCAGCAGCCCCCATCCACGACTAGCGGGCAGGGGAGTCAATGAGCAGTTCTTC. The full variable domain, its missing parts supplied by reference TRBV7-9 and TRBJ2-1, is DTGVSQNPRHKITKRGQNVTFRCDPISEHNRLYWYRQTLGQGPEFLTYFQNEAQLEKSRLLSDRFSAERPKGSFSTLEIQRTEQGDSAMYLCASSPHPRLAGRGVNEQFFGPGTRLTVL.

The count of this clone is one. This chain joins TRBV6-4 and TRBJ2-1; 9 bases map to TRBD2. CDR1 and CDR2 from the germline V gene are MRHNA and SNTAGT. The length of the CDR3 is 14 residues. The junction had 6 bases not matched to a gene; V was cut back by 3 bases and J by 9 bases. The CDR3 here is CASSERGGRGEQFF. CDR3 DNA sequence: TGTGCCAGCAGTGAGCGGGGGGGCCGCGGTGAGCAGTTCTTC.

The V and J genes are TRBV28 and TRBJ1-3, with 9 bases matching TRBD1. Germline values: CDR1 MDHEN, CDR2 SYDVKM. The trim removed 5 bases at V and 8 bases at J, leaving 10 bases unmatched. This CDR3 has 15 residues. The CDR3 here is CASSRAGQGVHTIYF. CDR3 in DNA: TGTGCCAGCAGTCGCGCGGGACAGGGTGTTCACACCATATATTTT.

The CDR3 DNA follows: TGTGCCAGCAGCTTAAATCCAGGGGGCGGCACTGAAGCTTTCTTT. Protein sequence: CASSLNPGGGTEAFF. J is TRBJ1-1 and V is TRBV7-2, with 8 bases matching TRBD1. The junction had 6 bases not matched to a gene; V was cut back by 2 bases and J by 4 bases. Germline CDR1 SGHTA, CDR2 FQGNSA. The CDR3 loop spans 15 amino acids.

J is TRBJ1-2 and V is TRBV27; 8 bases are a match to TRBD1. The V gene's germline CDR1 is MNHEY and CDR2 SMNVEV (reference sequence). V was clipped by 2 bases and J by 2 bases; unmatched bases: 4. CDR3 length equals 15 residues. CDR3 nucleotide sequence: TGTGCCAGCAGTTTAGGGACAGGTTCGAACTATGGCTACACCTTC. Encoded protein: CASSLGTGSNYGYTF.

This sequence joins TRBV11-2 and TRBJ1-2; the D gene is possibly TRBD1 (5 bases). V was pared by 1 base and J by 12 bases, with 18 bases between. The CDR3 extends over 14 amino acids. In germline, CDR1 is SGHAT, CDR2 FQNNGV. The CDR3 coding sequence is TGTGCCAGCAGCTTAGGGTCCGGCGCCCGGGGGGACACCTTC. Translated, it gives CASSLGSGARGDTF.

J is TRBJ2-1 and V is TRBV20-1; TRBD2 is a possible D gene (5 bases). The CDR3 consists of 10 residues. Trimming cost V 6 bases and J 6 bases, with 6 bases left between them. From germline, CDR1 is DFQATT and CDR2 SNEGSKA (reference sequence). CDR3 protein: CSAEANEQFF. In nucleotides, the CDR3 is TGCAGTGCGGAGGCCAATGAGCAGTTCTTC.

The chain has TRBV5-1 and TRBJ1-1, with D perhaps matching TRBD1 (6 bases). The CDR3 is made up of 18 amino acids. With 0 bases removed from V and 1 base from J, the gap between germline ends came to 19 bases. Germline V gives CDR1 SGHRS, CDR2 YFSETQ. CDR3 residues: CASSLARGRSRGNTEAFF. The DNA for the CDR3 is TGCGCCAGCAGCTTGGCCAGGGGCAGGTCCCGCGGGAACACTGAAGCTTTCTTT.

The chain combines TRBV2 with TRBJ1-1; 8 positions agree with TRBD1. This CDR3 spans 14 amino acids. Losses at the gene ends were 5 bases for V and 4 bases for J; bases not matched to a gene: 6. The germline V gene encodes CDR1 SNHLY and CDR2 FYNNEI. CDR3 in amino acids: CASSSQGAGTEAFF. Here the CDR3 DNA reads TGTGCCAGCAGTTCCCAGGGGGCGGGCACTGAAGCTTTCTTT.

The chain is built from TRBV5-6 and TRBJ2-3; 12 nucleotides align to TRBD2. Germline V gives CDR1 SGHDT, CDR2 YYEEEE. The CDR3 has 17 amino acids. Trimming removed 1 base from V and 3 bases from J; junction bases left unmatched: 6. Here the CDR3 DNA reads TGTGCCAGCAGCTTGTGGCTAGCGGGAGGGCCGACAGATACGCAGTATTTT. This encodes CASSLWLAGGPTDTQYF.

The chain combines TRBV27 with TRBJ2-7; 13 nucleotides match TRBD2. The germline CDR1 and CDR2 sequences are MNHEY and SMNVEV (reference sequence). CDR3 size: 14 residues. Trimming removed 10 bases from V and 1 base from J; junction bases left unmatched: 4. CDR3 sequence: CATRGLAGSYEQYF. DNA of the CDR3: TGTGCCACCCGGGGACTAGCGGGATCCTACGAGCAGTACTTC.

This rearrangement joins TRBV27 to TRBJ1-2, with 8 bases that match TRBD1. Germline values: CDR1 MNHEY, CDR2 SMNVEV (reference sequence). V trimming: 4 bases; J trimming: 4 bases; junction bases outside the gene matches: 8. The CDR3 length is 15 residues. The CDR3 reads CASSYSSRGLYGYTF. The CDR3 nucleotides are TGTGCCAGCAGTTATTCCTCCAGGGGGCTCTATGGCTACACCTTC.